The sample holds a few counts of the clone carrying this T cell receptor beta chain. Its antigen is undetermined. From germline, CDR1 is SGHAT and CDR2 FQDESV (reference sequence). This CDR3 is 15 amino acids long. V lost 6 bases, J lost 4 bases, and 9 bases stayed unmatched. TCRdb fed the RT-PCR reads into MiXCR, producing one record per CDR3 protein. The sample has 600,000 to 850,000 distinct CDR3 sequences; about 14% are singletons. The source of the sample is a study of response to subunit inactivated influenza vaccine. General study points: Seasonal influenza vaccination, on each occasion, was suggested by the authors to recruit few new T cells.

The sequence was obtained from a man aged 50-60 years who received an inactivated influenza vaccine. V usage is TRBV11-1 and J usage is TRBJ2-3; 8 bases map to TRBD2. The specimen comprised PBMCs from blood, sampled about 14 days before vaccination. CDR3 protein: CASRPTGTRADTQYF. The DNA for the CDR3 is TGTGCCAGCAGGCCTACCGGGACTAGGGCAGATACGCAGTATTTT.